This TCR beta chain was recorded in a study of T-cell reconstitution after alpha-beta-depleted transplantation in children. Library preparation (for TCRbeta) was performed with unique molecular identifiers. MiXCR, run by TCRdb on the PCR reads, gives a single entry per CDR3 protein. The table shows about 980,000 distinct CDR3 sequences, with about 29% occurring only once. The trim removed 0 bases at V and 3 bases at J, leaving 11 bases unmatched. CDR1 is SGHAT, CDR2 FQNNGV, per germline. There are 19 residues in the CDR3. Sequenced material: PBMCs, mostly from graft donor cells, taken 360 days after TCRalphabeta/CD19-depleted stem cell transplant. The chain carries TRBV11-2 and TRBJ2-1, with TRBD2 matching over 10 bases. The TCR comes from a boy under two years old who had a stem cell transplant for SCID, so the T cells may come from the graft donor. The CDR3 coding sequence is TGTGCCAGCAGCTTAGATTTCCAGCGGGGGGGCCAAGTCTACAATGAGCAGTTCTTC. This sequence encodes CASSLDFQRGGQVYNEQFF.